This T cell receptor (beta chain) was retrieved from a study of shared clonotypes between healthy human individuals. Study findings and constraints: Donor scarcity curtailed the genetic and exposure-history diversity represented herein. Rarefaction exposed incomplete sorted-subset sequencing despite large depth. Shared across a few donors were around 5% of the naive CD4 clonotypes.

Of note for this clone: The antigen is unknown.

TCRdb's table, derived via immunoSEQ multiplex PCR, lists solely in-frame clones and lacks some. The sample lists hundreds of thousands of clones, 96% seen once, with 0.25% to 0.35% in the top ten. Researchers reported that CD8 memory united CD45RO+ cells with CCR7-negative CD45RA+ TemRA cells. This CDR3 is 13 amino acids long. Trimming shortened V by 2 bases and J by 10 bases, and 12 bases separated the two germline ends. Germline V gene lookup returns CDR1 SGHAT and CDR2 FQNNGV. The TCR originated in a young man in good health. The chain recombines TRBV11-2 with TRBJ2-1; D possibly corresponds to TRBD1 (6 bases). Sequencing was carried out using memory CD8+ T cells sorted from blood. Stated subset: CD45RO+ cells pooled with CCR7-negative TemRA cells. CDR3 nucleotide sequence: TGTGCCAGCAGCTTACCAGGGGACCACGAGCAGTTCTTC. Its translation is CASSLPGDHEQFF. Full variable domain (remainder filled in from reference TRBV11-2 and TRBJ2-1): EAGVAQSPRYKIIEKRQSVAFWCNPISGHATLYWYQQILGQGPKLLIQFQNNGVVDDSQLPKDRFSAERLKGVDSTLKIQPAKLEDSAVYLCASSLPGDHEQFFGPGTRLTVL.